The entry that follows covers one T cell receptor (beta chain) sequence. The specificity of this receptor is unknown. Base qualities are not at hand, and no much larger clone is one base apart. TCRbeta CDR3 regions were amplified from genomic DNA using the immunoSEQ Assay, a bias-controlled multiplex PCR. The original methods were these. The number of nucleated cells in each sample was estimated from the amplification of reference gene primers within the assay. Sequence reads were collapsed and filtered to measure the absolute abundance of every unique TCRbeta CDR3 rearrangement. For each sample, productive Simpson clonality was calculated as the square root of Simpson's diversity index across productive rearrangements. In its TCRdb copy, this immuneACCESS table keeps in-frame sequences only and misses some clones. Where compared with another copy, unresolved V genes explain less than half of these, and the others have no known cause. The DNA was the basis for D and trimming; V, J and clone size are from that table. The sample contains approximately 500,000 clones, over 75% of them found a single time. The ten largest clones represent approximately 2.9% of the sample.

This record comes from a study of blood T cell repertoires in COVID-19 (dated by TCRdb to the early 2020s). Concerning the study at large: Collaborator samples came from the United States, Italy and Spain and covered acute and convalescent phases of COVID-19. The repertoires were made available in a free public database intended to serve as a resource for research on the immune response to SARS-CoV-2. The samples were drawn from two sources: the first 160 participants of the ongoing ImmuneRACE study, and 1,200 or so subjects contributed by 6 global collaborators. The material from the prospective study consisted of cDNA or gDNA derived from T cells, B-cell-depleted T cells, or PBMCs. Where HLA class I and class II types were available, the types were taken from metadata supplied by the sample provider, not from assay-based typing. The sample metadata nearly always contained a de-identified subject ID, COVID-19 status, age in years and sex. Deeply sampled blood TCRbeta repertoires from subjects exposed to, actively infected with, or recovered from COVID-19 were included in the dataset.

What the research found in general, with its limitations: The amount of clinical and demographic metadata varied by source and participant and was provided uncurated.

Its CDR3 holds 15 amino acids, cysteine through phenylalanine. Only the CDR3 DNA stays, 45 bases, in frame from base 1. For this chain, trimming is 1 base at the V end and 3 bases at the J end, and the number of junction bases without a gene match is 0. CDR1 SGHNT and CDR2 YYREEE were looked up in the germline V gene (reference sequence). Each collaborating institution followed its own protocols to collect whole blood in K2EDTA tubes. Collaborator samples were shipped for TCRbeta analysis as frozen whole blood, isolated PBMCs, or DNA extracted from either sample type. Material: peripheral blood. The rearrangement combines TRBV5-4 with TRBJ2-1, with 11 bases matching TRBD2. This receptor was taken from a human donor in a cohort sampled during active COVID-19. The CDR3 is CASSLTSGSYNEQFF. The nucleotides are TGTGCCAGCAGCTTGACTAGCGGGAGCTACAATGAGCAGTTCTTC.